The rows below give T cell receptor beta chains drawn from one sample of a study of OX40 agonist ivuxolimab in advanced cancers. Method: immunoSEQ multiplex PCR; TCRdb's copy keeps in-frame clones and lacks some. The sample contains about 76,000 clones, approximately 83% of which appear only once. The input for sequencing was CD4+ or CD8+ T cells sorted from blood, taken in a trial of the OX40 agonist ivuxolimab. The source of these receptors is an adult with an advanced solid tumor such as melanoma, head and neck, liver or kidney cancer. The conserved cysteine and the conserved F or W are not part of the CDR3 here.

j_call v_call cdr3_aa
TRBJ2-3 TRBV19 ASSVRLAGVTDTQY
TRBJ1-2 TRBV11-3 ASSPTGTVHGYT
TRBJ2-7 TRBV5-8 ASSLEGQGTYEQY
TRBJ2-3 TRBV6-6 ASSYSSTDTQY
TRBJ2-1 TRBV4-3 ASSQDRGGAYNEQF
TRBJ2-2 TRBV7-9 ASSGQGSGELF
TRBJ2-1 TRBV21-1 ASSSSGVFKGEQF
TRBJ2-4 TRBV6-6 ASSSDFGKNIQY
TRBJ1-2 TRBV11-1 ASSSSGSGYT
TRBJ2-3 TRBV30 AWSRAGGADTQY
TRBJ1-6 TRBV30 AWRSLTGPLH
TRBJ1-6 TRBV12-5 ASGLVQGSSYNSPLH
TRBJ2-1 TRBV27 ASSQREAPYNEQF
TRBJ2-7 TRBV19 ASSMGQGFGEQY
TRBJ1-1 TRBV18 ASSRPGQGAFKAF
TRBJ1-2 TRBV5-1 ASSLGDRGSPGYT
TRBJ1-2 TRBV7-3 ASSPNRDGGYT
TRBJ1-6 TRBV5-1 ASSETGFASPLH
TRBJ1-3 TRBV6-5 ASSPGGYGNTIY
TRBJ1-2 TRBV12-5 ASGLINRDASYGYT
TRBJ2-7 TRBV15 ATSRNGLASYEQY
TRBJ1-1 TRBV19 ASTRGGMNTEAF
TRBJ2-7 TRBV19 ASSRGPGTGDEQY
TRBJ1-1 TRBV5-6 ASSFLHLNTEAF
TRBJ1-2 TRBV2 ASRLDGANYGYT
TRBJ2-2 TRBV9 ASSQQTSGGTGELF
TRBJ2-1 TRBV7-2 ASSLQRQYNEQF
TRBJ2-3 TRBV6-5 ASSYSIAADTQY
TRBJ2-3 TRBV10-3 AISRVGTDTQY
TRBJ1-2 TRBV4-3 ASSQGQQGARGYT
TRBJ2-2 TRBV12-2 ASRLATGQGRSTGTGELF
TRBJ1-6 TRBV7-9 ASSPSQGGSPLH
TRBJ2-2 TRBV6-1 ASSEDGDFFPTGELF
TRBJ2-7 TRBV18 ASSPKNSPTGREGYKQY
TRBJ1-4 TRBV7-2 ASSQDREAGKLF
TRBJ1-6 TRBV7-3 ASSLGRRADNSPLH
TRBJ1-5 TRBV5-1 ASSPQGGGNQPQH
TRBJ1-2 TRBV5-4 ASSFKISPNYGYT
TRBJ2-1 TRBV11-1 ASSLGAGVFYNEQF
TRBJ2-2 TRBV11-3 ASSLRKDRGTNTGELF
TRBJ1-5 TRBV7-9 ASSLTGGGQPQH